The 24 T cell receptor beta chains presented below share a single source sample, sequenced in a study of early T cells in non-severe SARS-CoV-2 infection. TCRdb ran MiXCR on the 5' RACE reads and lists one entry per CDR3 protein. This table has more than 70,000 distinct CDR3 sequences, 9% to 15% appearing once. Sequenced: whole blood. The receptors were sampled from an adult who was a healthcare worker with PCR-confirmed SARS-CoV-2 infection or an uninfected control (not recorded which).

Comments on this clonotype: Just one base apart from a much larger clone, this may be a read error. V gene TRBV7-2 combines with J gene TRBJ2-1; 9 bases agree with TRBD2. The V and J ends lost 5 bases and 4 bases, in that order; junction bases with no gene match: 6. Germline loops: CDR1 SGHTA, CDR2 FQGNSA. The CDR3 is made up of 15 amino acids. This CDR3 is CASSRGRVNYNEQFF. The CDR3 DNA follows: TGTGCCAGCAGCCGCGGGAGGGTCAATTACAATGAGCAGTTCTTC.

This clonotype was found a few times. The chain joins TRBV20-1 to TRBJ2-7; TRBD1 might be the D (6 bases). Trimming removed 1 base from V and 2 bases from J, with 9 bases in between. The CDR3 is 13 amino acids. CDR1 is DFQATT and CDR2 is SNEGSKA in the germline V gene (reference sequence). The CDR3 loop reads CSARGRGPYEQYF. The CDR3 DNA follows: TGCAGTGCTAGAGGCAGGGGCCCCTACGAGCAGTACTTC.

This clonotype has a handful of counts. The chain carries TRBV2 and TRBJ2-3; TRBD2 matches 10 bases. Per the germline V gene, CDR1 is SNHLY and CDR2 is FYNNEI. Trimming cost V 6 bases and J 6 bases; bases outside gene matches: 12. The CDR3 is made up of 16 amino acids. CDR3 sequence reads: CASSDRLAGVADTQYF. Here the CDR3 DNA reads TGTGCCAGCAGCGACCGGCTAGCGGGAGTCGCGGATACGCAGTATTTT.

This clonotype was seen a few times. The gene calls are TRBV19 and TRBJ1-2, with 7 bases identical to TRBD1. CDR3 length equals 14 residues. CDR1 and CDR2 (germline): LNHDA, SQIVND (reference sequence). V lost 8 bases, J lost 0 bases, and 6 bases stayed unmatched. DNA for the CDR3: TGTGCCAGTGGCTGGACAGGTTCTAACTATGGCTACACCTTC. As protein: CASGWTGSNYGYTF. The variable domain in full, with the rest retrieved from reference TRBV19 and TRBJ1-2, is DGGITQSPKYLFRKEGQNVTLSCEQNLNHDAMYWYRQDPGQGLRLIYYSQIVNDFQKGDIAEGYSVSREKKESFPLTVTSAQKNPTAFYLCASGWTGSNYGYTFGSGTRLTVV.

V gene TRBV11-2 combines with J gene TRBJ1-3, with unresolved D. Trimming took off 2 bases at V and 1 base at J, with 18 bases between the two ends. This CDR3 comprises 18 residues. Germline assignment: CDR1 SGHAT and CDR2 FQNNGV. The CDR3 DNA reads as TGTGCCAGCAGCTTATGGGTCCAGAAACGGCATTCTGGAAACACCATATATTTT. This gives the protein CASSLWVQKRHSGNTIYF.

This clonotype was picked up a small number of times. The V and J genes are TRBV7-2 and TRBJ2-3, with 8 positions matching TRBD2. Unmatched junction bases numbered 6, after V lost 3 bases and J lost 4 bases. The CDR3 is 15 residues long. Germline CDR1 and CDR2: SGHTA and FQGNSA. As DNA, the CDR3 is TGTGCCAGCAGCTTTGCGGGAGGAATTGCAGATACGCAGTATTTT. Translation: CASSFAGGIADTQYF.

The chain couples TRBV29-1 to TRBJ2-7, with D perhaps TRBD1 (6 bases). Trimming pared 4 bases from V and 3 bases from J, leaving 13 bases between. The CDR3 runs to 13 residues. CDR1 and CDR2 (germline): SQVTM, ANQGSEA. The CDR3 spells CSVATGTLYEQYF. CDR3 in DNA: TGCAGCGTTGCCACAGGGACCCTCTACGAGCAGTACTTC.

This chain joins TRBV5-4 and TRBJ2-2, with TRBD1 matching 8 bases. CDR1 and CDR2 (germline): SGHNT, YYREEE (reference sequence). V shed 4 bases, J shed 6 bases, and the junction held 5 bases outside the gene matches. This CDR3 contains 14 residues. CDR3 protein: CASSLQGDAGELFF. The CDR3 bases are TGTGCCAGCAGCCTACAGGGGGACGCCGGGGAGCTGTTTTTT. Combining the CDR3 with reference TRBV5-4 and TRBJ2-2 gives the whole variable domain ETGVTQSPTHLIKTRGQQVTLRCSSQSGHNTVSWYQQALGQGPQFIFQYYREEENGRGNFPPRFSGLQFPNYSSELNVNALELDDSALYLCASSLQGDAGELFFGEGSRLTVL.

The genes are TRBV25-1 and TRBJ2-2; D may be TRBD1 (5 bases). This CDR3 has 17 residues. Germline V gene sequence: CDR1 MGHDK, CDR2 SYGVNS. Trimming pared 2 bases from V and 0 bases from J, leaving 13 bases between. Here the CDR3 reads CASSEIWGRANTGELFF. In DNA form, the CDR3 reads TGTGCCAGCAGTGAAATCTGGGGCAGGGCGAACACCGGGGAGCTGTTTTTT.

The CDR3 DNA is TGTGCCAGTAGGTACAGGGATGGCTACACCTTC. Residues: CASRYRDGYTF. The chain recombines TRBV19 with TRBJ1-2, with a weak D call TRBD1 (6 bases). The length of the CDR3 is 11 residues. CDR1 and CDR2 from the germline V gene are LNHDA and SQIVND (reference sequence). Trimming stripped 6 bases from V and 6 bases from J, with 8 bases between.

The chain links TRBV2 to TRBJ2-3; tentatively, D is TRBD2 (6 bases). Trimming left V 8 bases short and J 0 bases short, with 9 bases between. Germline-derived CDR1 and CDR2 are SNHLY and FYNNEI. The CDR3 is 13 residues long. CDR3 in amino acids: CASGTPSTDTQYF. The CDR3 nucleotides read TGTGCCAGCGGGACTCCCAGCACAGATACGCAGTATTTT.

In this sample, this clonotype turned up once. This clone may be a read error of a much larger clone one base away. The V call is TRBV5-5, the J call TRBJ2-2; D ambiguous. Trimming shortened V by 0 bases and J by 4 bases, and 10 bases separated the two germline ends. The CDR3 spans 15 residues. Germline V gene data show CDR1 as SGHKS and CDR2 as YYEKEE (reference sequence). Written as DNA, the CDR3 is TGTGCCAGCAGCTTGGGCAGATATATCACCGGGGAGCTGTTTTTT. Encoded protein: CASSLGRYITGELFF.

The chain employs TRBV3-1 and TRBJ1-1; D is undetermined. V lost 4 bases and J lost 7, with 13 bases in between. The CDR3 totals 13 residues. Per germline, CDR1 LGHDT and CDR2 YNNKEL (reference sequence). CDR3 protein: CASSPLRTVEAFF. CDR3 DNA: TGTGCCAGCAGCCCGCTTAGGACGGTTGAAGCTTTCTTT. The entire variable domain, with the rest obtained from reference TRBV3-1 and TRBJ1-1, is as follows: DTAVSQTPKYLVTQMGNDKSIKCEQNLGHDTMYWYKQDSKKFLKIMFSYNNKELIINETVPNRFSPKSPDKAHLNLHINSLELGDSAVYFCASSPLRTVEAFFGQGTRLTVV.

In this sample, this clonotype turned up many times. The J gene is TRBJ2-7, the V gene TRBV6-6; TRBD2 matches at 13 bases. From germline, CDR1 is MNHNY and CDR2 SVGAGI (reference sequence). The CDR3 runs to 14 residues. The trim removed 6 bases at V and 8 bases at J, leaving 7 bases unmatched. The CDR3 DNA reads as TGTGCCAGCAGGCCGACTAGCGGGAGGCCGAAGCAGTACTTC. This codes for CASRPTSGRPKQYF.

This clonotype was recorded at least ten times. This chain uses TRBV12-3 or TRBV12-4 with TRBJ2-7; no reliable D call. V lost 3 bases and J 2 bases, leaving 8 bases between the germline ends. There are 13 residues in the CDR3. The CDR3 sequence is CASSFGPAYEQYF. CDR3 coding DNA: TGTGCCAGCAGTTTCGGACCCGCCTACGAGCAGTACTTC.

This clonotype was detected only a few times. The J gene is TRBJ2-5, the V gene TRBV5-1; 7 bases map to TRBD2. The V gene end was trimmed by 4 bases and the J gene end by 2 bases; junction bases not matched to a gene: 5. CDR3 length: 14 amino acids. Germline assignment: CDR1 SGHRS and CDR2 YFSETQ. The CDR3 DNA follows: TGCGCCAGCAGCCGCGGGACTACACAAGAGACCCAGTACTTC. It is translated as CASSRGTTQETQYF.

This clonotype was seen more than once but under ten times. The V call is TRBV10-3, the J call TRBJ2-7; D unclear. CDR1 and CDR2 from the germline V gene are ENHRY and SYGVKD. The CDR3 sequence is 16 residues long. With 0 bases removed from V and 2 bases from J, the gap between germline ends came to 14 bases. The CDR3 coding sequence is TGTGCCATCAGTGAGTCCCCGACAAGGGCAACCTACGAGCAGTACTTC. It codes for CAISESPTRATYEQYF.

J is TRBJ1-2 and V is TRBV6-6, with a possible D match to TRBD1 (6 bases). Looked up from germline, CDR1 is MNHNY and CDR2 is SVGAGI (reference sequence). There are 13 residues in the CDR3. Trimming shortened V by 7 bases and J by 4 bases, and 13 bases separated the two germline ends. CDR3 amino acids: CASTETGGYGYTF. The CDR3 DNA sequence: TGTGCCAGCACCGAGACAGGAGGCTATGGCTACACCTTC.

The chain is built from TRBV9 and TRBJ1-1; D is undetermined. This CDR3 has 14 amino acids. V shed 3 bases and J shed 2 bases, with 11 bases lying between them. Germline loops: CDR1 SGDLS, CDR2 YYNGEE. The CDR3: CASSDDGDNTEAFF. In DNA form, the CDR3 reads TGTGCCAGCAGCGACGACGGAGACAACACTGAAGCTTTCTTT.

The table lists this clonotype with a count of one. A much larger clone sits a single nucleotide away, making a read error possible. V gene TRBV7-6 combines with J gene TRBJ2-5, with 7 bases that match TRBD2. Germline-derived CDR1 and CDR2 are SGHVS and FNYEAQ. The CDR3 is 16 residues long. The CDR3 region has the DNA TGTGCCAGCAGCTTAGAGTATCCTAGCGGATCAGAGACCCAGTGCTTC. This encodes CASSLEYPSGSETQCF.

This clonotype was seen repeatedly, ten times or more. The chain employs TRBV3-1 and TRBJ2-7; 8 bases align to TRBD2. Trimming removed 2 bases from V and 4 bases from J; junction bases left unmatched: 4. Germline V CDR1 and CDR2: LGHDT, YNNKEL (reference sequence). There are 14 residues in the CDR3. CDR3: CASSQRTSPYEQYF. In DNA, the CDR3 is TGTGCCAGCAGCCAACGGACTAGCCCTTACGAGCAGTACTTC.

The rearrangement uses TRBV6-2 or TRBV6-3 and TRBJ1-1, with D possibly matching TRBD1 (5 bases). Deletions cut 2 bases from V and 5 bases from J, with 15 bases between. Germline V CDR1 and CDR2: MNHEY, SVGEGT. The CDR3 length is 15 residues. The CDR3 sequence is CASSYEEKGRTEAFF. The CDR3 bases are TGTGCCAGCAGTTACGAGGAGAAGGGGAGGACTGAAGCTTTCTTT.

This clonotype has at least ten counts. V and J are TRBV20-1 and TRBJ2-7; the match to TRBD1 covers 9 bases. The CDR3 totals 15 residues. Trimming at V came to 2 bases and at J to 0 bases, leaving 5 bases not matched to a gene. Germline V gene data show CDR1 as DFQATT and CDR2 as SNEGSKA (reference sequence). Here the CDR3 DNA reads TGCAGTGCTAGAAGACAGGGGGGTATCTCCTACGAGCAGTACTTC. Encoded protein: CSARRQGGISYEQYF.

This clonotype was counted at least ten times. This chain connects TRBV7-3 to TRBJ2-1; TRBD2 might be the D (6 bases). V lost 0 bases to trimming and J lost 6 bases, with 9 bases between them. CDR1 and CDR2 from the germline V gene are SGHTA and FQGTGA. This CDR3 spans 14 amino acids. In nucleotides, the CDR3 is TGTGCCAGCAGCTTAACGGCGGGACGCAATGAGCAGTTCTTC. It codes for CASSLTAGRNEQFF.